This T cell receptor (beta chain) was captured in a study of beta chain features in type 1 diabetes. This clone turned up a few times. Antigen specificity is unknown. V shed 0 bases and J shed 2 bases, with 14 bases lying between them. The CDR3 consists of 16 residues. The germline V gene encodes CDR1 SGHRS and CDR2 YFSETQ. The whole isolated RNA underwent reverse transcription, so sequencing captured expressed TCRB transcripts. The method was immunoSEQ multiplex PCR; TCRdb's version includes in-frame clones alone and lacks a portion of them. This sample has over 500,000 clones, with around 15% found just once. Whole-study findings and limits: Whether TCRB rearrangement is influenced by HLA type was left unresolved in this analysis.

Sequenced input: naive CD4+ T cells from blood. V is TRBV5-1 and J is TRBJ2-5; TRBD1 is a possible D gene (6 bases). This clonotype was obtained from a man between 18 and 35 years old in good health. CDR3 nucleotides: TGCGCCAGCAGCTTGGAGGGACAACTCTTACAAGAGACCCAGTACTTC. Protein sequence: CASSLEGQLLQETQYF. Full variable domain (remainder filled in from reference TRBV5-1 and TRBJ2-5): KAGVTQTPRYLIKTRGQQVTLSCSPISGHRSVSWYQQTPGQGLQFLFEYFSETQRNKGNFPGRFSGRQFSNSRSEMNVSTLELGDSALYLCASSLEGQLLQETQYFGPGTRLLVL.